This T cell receptor beta chain was observed in a study of neurological immune-mediated disorders (dated by TCRdb to between 2019 and 2020). About the investigation overall: Peripheral blood TCR-beta repertoires from HTLV-I-associated myelopathy (HAM/TSP) patients, multiple sclerosis patients and healthy controls were compared by UMI-based sequencing. The 90 to 110 TCR-beta libraries covered PBMC samples along with longitudinal samples, technical triplicates, and paired sorted CD4+ and CD8+ T-cell subsets. Longitudinal HAM/TSP and healthy donors had 3 time-points each (roughly 3-40 month intervals). The cohort comprised about 70 subjects: around 15 HAM/TSP patients, approximately 34 multiple sclerosis patients and approximately 20 healthy controls. What the research found in general, with its limitations: No identical CDR3 amino acid sequences were found to be shared among expanded clones across subjects, suggesting that TCR-beta repertoires were private in all groups. The highest TCR clonal expansion was observed in HAM/TSP patients, whereas the lowest was observed in MS patients, even when compared with healthy controls.

This sample's time point label indicates: longitudinal time-point 2. Unsorted PBMC libraries were generated from 2 million PBMCs stored in RNAlater at -80 °C until RNA extraction. Peripheral blood was subjected to Ficoll-Hypaque density gradient centrifugation to isolate PBMCs, which were then cryopreserved in liquid nitrogen. cDNA was synthesized by template-switch 5'RACE using a primer carrying a 10-nucleotide random unique molecular identifier by which each TCR transcript was tagged. Every sequencing run covered 15-18 subjects and yielded more than 160 million TCR-beta sequences. Total RNA was extracted with the RNeasy kit. Using the KAPA Real-time Library Amplification kit, TCR-beta VDJ regions were amplified with primers for the TCR constant region and the 5'RACE anchor. A first PCR added sample indexes and Illumina adaptors, and a second PCR then raised library yield. The roughly 650 bp TCR product was size-selected on a 2% E-gel SizeSelection system after Ampure bead purification. Library quality was checked on a Bioanalyzer, concentration was measured with Qubit, and libraries were quantified with the Kapa Library Quantification kit before pooling. Libraries were sequenced paired-end 2 x 150 bp on an Illumina HiSeq 2500. To increase sequence diversity, about 25-31% phiX was spiked into each library pool. The paper's data handling went like this. The quality-filtered reads were processed with the UMI-based MiGEC pipeline, whose error correction step removed more than 80% of the raw TCR sequences. VDJ genes were aligned to IMGT germline references, and clonotypes were defined by unique CDR3 amino acid sequence plus V-J genes. Clonal expansion, Shannon diversity, and CDR3 relatedness (CalcPairwiseDistances, ClusterSamples) were evaluated with VDJtools, and phylogenetic trees were built with CLCbio workbench. Using coefficient-of-variation modelling across technical triplicates, the study counted a clone as expanded if it had at least 8 unique UMIs. In TCRdb, the public reads were trimmed at Q25 with fastp and aligned with MiXCR, with productive beta chains retained. All rows with the same CDR3 protein become a single entry with the most common DNA and genes. TCRdb, not the authors, supplied the V and J calls. The sample table shows 70,000 to 95,000 distinct CDR3 sequences, and approximately 13% are seen once. Just under 5% of the sample lies in the top ten.

At least ten counts were recorded for this clonotype. The antigen this receptor binds is unknown. In this CDR3 the conserved last residue, phenylalanine or tryptophan, is missing, so a read error is likely. The DNA is omitted, as the CDR3 cannot be located on it reliably, and the CDR3 follows TCRdb's listing. The CDR3 sequence runs 13 residues, both termini included. Looking up the germline V gene yields CDR1 MNHEY and CDR2 SVGAGI. What was sequenced was PBMCs. The receptor chain draws on TRBV6-5 and TRBJ2-1; the D call TRBD2 from the table was never checked on the DNA. The clonotype originates from a female donor with HTLV-1-associated myelopathy (HAM/TSP). The CDR3 corresponds to CASSYSIVGTPFV.